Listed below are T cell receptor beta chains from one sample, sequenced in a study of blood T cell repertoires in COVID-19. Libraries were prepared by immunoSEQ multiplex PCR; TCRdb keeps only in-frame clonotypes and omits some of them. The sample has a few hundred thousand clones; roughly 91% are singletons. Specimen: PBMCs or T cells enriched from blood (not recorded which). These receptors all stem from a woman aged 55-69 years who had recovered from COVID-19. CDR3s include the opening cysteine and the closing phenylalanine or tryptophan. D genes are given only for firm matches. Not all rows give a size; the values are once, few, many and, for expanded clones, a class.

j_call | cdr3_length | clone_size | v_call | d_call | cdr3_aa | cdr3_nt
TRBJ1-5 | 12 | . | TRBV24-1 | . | CATSETGQPQHF | TGTGCCACCAGTGAAACGGGTCAGCCCCAGCATTTT
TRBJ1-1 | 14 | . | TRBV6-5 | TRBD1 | CASTYRTGVTEAFF | TGTGCCAGCACCTATAGGACAGGGGTTACTGAAGCTTTCTTT
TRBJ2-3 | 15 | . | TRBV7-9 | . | CASSLAGGNTDTQYF | TGTGCCAGCAGCTTAGCGGGAGGTAACACAGATACGCAGTATTTT
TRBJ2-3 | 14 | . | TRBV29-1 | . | CSVEQGLGTDTQYF | TGCAGCGTGGAACAGGGTTTGGGCACAGATACGCAGTATTTT
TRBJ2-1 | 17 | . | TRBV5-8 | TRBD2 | CASSFEGLAGVYNEQFF | TGTGCCAGCAGCTTCGAGGGACTAGCGGGGGTGTACAATGAGCAGTTCTTC
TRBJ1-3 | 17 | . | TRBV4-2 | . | CASSRQGRGQSGNTIYF | TGTGCCAGCAGCCGACAAGGACGAGGACAGTCTGGAAACACCATATATTTT
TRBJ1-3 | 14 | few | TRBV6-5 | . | CASRRSGSGNTIYF | TGTGCCAGCAGAAGATCGGGATCTGGAAACACCATATATTTT
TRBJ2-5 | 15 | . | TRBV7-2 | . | CASSLAGLTRETQYF | TGTGCCAGCAGCTTAGCGGGACTCACCCGGGAGACCCAGTACTTC
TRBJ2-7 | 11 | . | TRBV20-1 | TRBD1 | CSVDRGPAQYF | TGCAGTGTAGACAGGGGGCCAGCGCAGTACTTC
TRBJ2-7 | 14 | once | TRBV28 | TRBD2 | CASSDSGGTYEQYF | TGTGCCAGCAGCGATAGCGGGGGGACCTACGAGCAGTACTTC
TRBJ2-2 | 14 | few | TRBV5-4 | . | CASSPAANTGELFF | TGTGCCAGCAGCCCGGCGGCGAACACCGGGGAGCTGTTTTTT
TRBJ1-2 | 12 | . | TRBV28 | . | CATVRASGGYTF | TGTGCCACCGTTCGGGCTAGCGGGGGCTACACCTTC
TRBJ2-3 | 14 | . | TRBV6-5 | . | CASSYRSLEDTQYF | TGTGCCAGCAGTTACCGCTCACTAGAGGATACGCAGTATTTT
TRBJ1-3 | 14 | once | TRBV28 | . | CASSPTLSGNTIYF | TGTGCCAGCAGCCCTACCCTCTCTGGAAACACCATATATTTT
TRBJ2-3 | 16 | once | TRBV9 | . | CASSVAGFFTRDTQYF | TGTGCCAGCAGCGTAGCAGGGTTTTTTACACGAGATACGCAGTATTTT
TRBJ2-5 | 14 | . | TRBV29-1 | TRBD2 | CSVALAGGQETQYF | TGCAGCGTTGCGCTAGCGGGGGGGCAGGAGACCCAGTACTTC
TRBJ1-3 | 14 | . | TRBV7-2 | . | CASSSGRPGNTIYF | TGTGCCAGCAGCTCCGGGAGACCAGGAAACACCATATATTTT
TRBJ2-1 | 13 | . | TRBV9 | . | CASSVGVTGEQFF | TGTGCCAGCAGCGTAGGAGTGACAGGTGAGCAGTTCTTC
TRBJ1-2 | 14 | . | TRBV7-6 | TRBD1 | CASSFGTGRHGYTF | TGTGCCAGCAGCTTTGGGACAGGAAGACATGGCTACACCTTC
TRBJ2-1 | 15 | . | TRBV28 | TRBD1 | CASSFTDRVYNEQFF | TGTGCCAGCAGTTTCACCGACAGGGTCTACAATGAGCAGTTCTTC
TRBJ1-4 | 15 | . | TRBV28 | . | CASSLPTRGGGELFF | TGTGCCAGCAGTTTACCCACGCGTGGAGGAGGGGAACTGTTTTTT
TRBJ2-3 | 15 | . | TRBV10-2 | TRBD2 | CASSVVAGSTDTQYF | TGCGCCAGCAGTGTAGTAGCGGGCAGCACAGATACGCAGTATTTT
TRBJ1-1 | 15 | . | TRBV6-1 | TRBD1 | CASSEHRGMNTEAFF | TGTGCCAGCAGTGAACACAGGGGGATGAACACTGAAGCTTTCTTT
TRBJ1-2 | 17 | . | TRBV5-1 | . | CASSLHSSVPGAYGYTF | TGCGCCAGCAGCTTGCACAGCTCGGTCCCAGGGGCCTATGGCTACACCTTC
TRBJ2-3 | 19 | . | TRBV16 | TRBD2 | CASSPYGTSVYPRTDTQYF | TGTGCCAGCAGCCCGTACGGGACTAGCGTCTACCCTCGCACAGATACGCAGTATTTT
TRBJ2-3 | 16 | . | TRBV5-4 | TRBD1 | CASSLAGQVITDTQYF | TGTGCCAGCAGCTTGGCTGGACAGGTGATCACAGATACGCAGTATTTT
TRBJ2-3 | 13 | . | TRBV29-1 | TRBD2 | CSVWGGSTDTQYF | TGCAGCGTGTGGGGGGGGAGCACAGATACGCAGTATTTT
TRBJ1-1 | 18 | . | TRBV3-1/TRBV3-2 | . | CASSQDPPGGKANTEAFF | TGTGCCAGCAGCCAAGATCCCCCAGGAGGTAAAGCGAACACTGAAGCTTTCTTT